Listed below are T cell receptor beta chains from one sample, sequenced in a study of a mutant IDH1 vaccine in newly diagnosed glioma. Measured with immunoSEQ multiplex PCR; TCRdb has only the in-frame clones, and not every one. The sample lists 85,000 to 100,000 clones, about four fifths seen once, with approximately 7.9% in the top ten. The sequenced sample was PBMCs, obtained from a glioma patient treated with radiotherapy, temozolomide or both. Receptors originate from a man aged 40-49 years with glioma. CDR3s include the opening cysteine and the closing phenylalanine or tryptophan. Fields, in order: CDR3 protein, CDR3 DNA, D gene, clone size, J gene, V gene. A D gene is named only where the DNA matches it firmly. Part of the rows lack a size; the others show once, few, many or a class for expanded clones.

CASSPLAGGYEQYF | TGCGCCAGCAGCCCATTAGCGGGGGGTTACGAGCAGTACTTC | TRBD2 | - | TRBJ2-7 | TRBV4-3
CASSPGGDMNTEAFF | TGTGCCAGCTCGCCGGGGGGGGATATGAACACTGAAGCTTTCTTT | - | - | TRBJ1-1 | TRBV18
CASSLLGLAGVETQYF | TGTGCCAGCAGCTTACTCGGACTAGCGGGAGTAGAGACCCAGTACTTC | TRBD2 | - | TRBJ2-5 | TRBV7-2
CASSDRSMVNEQFF | TGTGCCAGCTCGGACAGGAGCATGGTGAATGAGCAGTTCTTC | TRBD1 | once | TRBJ2-1 | TRBV6-5
CASSLAEDRVNTEAFF | TGTGCCAGCAGCTTAGCGGAGGACAGGGTGAACACTGAAGCTTTCTTT | TRBD1 | - | TRBJ1-1 | TRBV7-6
CASNPRDNNYGYTF | TGTGCCAGTAACCCCCGGGACAATAACTATGGCTACACCTTC | - | - | TRBJ1-2 | TRBV19
CASSFFTPLGSGANVLTF | TGTGCCAGCAGCTTCTTTACTCCGCTGGGTTCTGGGGCCAACGTCCTGACTTTC | - | - | TRBJ2-6 | TRBV13
CASSFGREQIETQYF | TGTGCCAGCAGCTTTGGTCGGGAGCAAATAGAGACCCAGTACTTC | - | - | TRBJ2-5 | TRBV5-4
CASSLDSATNEKLFF | TGTGCCAGCAGCCTCGACAGTGCAACTAATGAAAAACTGTTTTTT | - | few | TRBJ1-4 | TRBV11-2
CASGDRQSSYEQYF | TGTGCCAGCGGGGACAGGCAAAGCTCCTACGAGCAGTACTTC | TRBD1 | - | TRBJ2-7 | TRBV10-3
CASSATSTDTQYF | TGTGCCAGCAGCGCTACTAGCACAGATACGCAGTATTTT | - | few | TRBJ2-3 | TRBV9
CASSLQGEEKLFF | TGTGCCAGCAGTTTACAGGGGGAGGAAAAACTGTTTTTT | TRBD1 | - | TRBJ1-4 | TRBV27
CASSWGLENTEAFF | TGTGCCAGCAGCTGGGGGTTGGAGAACACTGAAGCTTTCTTT | - | - | TRBJ1-1 | TRBV5-8
CASSLGLPGADTQYF | TGTGCCAGCAGCTTAGGGCTCCCCGGGGCAGATACGCAGTATTTT | - | few | TRBJ2-3 | TRBV13